The 3 T cell receptor beta chains below all came from one sample that was sequenced in a study of cytomegalovirus exposure and HLA in healthy donors. 60 Vbeta and 13 Jbeta primers were used in PCR. Profiled with immunoSEQ multiplex PCR; TCRdb holds only in-frame clones, not every one. The data contain fewer than 250,000 clones, 60% to 80% of them singletons. The source material was PBMCs. Source of these receptors: a male donor in good health and CMV-seronegative.

The chain combines TRBV21-1 with TRBJ2-7; the table's D call of TRBD2 was not tested on the DNA. TRBV21-1 is a recognized pseudogene. The CDR3 is 15 amino acids. CDR3 sequence reads: CASSKDGGGDYEQYF. Here the CDR3 DNA reads TGTGCCAGCAGCAAAGACGGGGGGGGCGATTACGAGCAGTACTTC.

This clone has just a few counts. The J gene is TRBJ2-1, the V gene TRBV19, with D perhaps TRBD2 (6 bases). The CDR3 sequence is 14 residues long. Per germline, CDR1 LNHDA and CDR2 SQIVND (reference sequence). Trimming removed 4 bases from V and 6 bases from J, with 13 bases in between. The CDR3 DNA sequence: TGTGCCAGTAGTAATCGGGTAGCGGTCAATGAGCAGTTCTTC. Amino acids: CASSNRVAVNEQFF.

The chain combines TRBV28 with TRBJ2-7; D uncertain. Germline V gene sequence: CDR1 MDHEN, CDR2 SYDVKM. V was trimmed by 6 bases and J by 5 bases, leaving 14 bases between them. CDR3 length: 13 residues. The DNA of the CDR3 is TGTGCCAGCAGCCCCTGGCGGTCCGACGAGCAGTACTTC. Amino acids: CASSPWRSDEQYF.